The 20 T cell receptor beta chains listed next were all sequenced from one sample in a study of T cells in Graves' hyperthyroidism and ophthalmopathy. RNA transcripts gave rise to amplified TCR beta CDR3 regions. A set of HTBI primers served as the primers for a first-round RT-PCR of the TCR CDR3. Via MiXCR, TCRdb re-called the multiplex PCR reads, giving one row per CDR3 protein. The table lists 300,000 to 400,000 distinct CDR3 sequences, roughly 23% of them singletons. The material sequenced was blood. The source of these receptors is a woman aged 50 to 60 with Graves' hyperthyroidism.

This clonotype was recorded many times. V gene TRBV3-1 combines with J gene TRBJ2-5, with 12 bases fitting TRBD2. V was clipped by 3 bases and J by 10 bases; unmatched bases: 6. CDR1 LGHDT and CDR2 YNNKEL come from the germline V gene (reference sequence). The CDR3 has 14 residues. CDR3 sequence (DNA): TGTGCCAGCAGCCAGTCACTAGCGGGAGGACACCAGTACTTC. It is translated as CASSQSLAGGHQYF.

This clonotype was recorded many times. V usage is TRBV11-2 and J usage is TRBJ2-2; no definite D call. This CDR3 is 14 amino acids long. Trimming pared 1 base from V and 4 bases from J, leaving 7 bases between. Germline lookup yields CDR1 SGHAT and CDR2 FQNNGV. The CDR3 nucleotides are TGTGCCAGCAGCTTAGTCCAGGTCACCGGGGAGCTGTTTTTT. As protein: CASSLVQVTGELFF. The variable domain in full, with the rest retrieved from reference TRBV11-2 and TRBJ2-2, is EAGVAQSPRYKIIEKRQSVAFWCNPISGHATLYWYQQILGQGPKLLIQFQNNGVVDDSQLPKDRFSAERLKGVDSTLKIQPAKLEDSAVYLCASSLVQVTGELFFGEGSRLTVL.

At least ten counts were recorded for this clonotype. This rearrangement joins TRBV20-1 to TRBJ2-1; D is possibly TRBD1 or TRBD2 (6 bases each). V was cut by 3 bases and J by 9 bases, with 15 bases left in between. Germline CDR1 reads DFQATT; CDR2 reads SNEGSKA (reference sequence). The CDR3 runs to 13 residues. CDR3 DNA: TGCAGTGCTAGGTGGGGGGCCAGGGTTGAGCAGTTCTTC. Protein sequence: CSARWGARVEQFF.

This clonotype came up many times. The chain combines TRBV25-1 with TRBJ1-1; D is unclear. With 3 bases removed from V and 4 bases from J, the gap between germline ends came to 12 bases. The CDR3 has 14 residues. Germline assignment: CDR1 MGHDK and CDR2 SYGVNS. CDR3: CASSDSGIGTEAFF. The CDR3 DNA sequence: TGTGCCAGCAGTGATTCGGGGATCGGCACTGAAGCTTTCTTT.

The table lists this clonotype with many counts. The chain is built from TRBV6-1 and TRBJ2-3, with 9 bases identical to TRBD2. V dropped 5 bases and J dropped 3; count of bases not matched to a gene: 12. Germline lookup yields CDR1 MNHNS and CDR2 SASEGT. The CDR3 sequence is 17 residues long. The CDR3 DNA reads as TGTGCCAGCAGTTCTAGCGGGATCCCCTTTGGAACAGATACGCAGTATTTT. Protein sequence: CASSSSGIPFGTDTQYF.

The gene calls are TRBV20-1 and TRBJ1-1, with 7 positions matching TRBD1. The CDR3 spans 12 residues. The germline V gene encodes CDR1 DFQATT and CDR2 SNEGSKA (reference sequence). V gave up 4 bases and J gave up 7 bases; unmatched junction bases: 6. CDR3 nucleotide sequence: TGCAGTGCTAAGCAGGGGGACGGTGAAGCTTTCTTT. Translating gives CSAKQGDGEAFF.

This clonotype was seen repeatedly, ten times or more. The CDR3 nucleotides are TGTGCCAGCAGTTTCCGGGGCGAGACCCAGTACTTC. Translation: CASSFRGETQYF. The V and J genes are TRBV12-3 or TRBV12-4 and TRBJ2-5; D may correspond to TRBD1 or TRBD2 (5 bases each). The CDR3 is 12 residues long. The V end was cut by 3 bases, the J end by 5 bases, with 7 bases between.

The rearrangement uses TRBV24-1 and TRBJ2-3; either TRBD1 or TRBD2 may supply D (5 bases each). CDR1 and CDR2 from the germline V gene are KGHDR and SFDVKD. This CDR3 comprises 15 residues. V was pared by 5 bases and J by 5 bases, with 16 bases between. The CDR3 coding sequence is TGTGCCACCAGTGGGGCCGGGACGTTAGGAGATACGCAGTATTTT. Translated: CATSGAGTLGDTQYF.

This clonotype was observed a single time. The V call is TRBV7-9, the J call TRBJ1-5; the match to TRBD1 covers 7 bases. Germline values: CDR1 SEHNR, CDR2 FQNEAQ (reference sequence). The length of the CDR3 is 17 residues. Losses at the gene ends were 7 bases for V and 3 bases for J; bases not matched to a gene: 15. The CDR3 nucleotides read TGTGCCAGCACCAACAAGAGGGGGCGCAACCCCAATCAGCCCCAGCATTTT. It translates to CASTNKRGRNPNQPQHF.

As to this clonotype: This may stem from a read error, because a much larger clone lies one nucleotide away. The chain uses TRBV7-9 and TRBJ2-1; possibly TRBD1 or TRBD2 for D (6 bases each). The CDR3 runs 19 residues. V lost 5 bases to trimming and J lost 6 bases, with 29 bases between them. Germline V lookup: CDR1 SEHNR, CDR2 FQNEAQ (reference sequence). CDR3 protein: CASSIRQALNRRAVNEQFF. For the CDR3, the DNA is TGTGCCAGCAGCATCCGACAGGCCCTAAACAGGAGGGCTGTCAATGAGCAGTTCTTC.

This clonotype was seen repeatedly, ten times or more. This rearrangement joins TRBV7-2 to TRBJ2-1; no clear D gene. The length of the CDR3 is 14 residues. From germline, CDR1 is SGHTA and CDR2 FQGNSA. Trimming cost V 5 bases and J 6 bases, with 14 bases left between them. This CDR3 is CASSLAGTRNEQFF. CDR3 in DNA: TGTGCCAGCAGCCTCGCCGGTACTCGCAATGAGCAGTTCTTC.

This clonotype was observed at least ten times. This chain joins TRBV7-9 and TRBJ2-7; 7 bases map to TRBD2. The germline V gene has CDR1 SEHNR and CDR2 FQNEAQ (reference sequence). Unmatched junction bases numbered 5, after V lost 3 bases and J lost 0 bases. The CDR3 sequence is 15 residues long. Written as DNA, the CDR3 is TGTGCCAGCAGCTTGTCGGGGGGAGGCTCCTACGAGCAGTACTTC. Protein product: CASSLSGGGSYEQYF.

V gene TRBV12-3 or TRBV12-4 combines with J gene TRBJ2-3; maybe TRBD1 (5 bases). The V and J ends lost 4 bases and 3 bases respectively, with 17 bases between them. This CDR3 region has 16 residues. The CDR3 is CASSYLPKGQTDTQYF. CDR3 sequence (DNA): TGTGCCAGCAGTTACCTCCCGAAGGGGCAGACAGATACGCAGTATTTT.

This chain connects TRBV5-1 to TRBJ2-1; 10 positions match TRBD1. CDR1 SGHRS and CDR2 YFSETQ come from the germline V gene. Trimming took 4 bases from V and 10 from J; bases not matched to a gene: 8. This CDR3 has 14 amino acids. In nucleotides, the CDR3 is TGCGCCAGCAGCCTAAGACAGGGGGCTTACGAGCAGTTCTTC. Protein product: CASSLRQGAYEQFF.

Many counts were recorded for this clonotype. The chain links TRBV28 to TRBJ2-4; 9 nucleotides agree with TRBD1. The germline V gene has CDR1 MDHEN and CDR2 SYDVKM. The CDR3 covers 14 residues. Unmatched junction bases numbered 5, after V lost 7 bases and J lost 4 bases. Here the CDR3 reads CASTAQGAKNIQYF. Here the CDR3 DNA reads TGTGCCAGCACCGCACAGGGGGCGAAAAACATTCAGTACTTC.

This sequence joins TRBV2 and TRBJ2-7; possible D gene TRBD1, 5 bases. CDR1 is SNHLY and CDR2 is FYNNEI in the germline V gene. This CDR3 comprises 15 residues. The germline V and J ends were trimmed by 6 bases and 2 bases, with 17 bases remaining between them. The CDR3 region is CASRAPADIPYEQYF. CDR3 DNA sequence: TGTGCCAGCAGGGCTCCGGCGGACATACCCTACGAGCAGTACTTC.

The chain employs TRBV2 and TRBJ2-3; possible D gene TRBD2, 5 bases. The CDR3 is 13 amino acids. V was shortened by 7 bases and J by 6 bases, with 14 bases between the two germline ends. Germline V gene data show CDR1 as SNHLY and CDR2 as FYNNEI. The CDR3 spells CASIPAGQDTQYF. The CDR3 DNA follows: TGTGCCAGCATCCCGGCGGGCCAGGATACGCAGTATTTT.

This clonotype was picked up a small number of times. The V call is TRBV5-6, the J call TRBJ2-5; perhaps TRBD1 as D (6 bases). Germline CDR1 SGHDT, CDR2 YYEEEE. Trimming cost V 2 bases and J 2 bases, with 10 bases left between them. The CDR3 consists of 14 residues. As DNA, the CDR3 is TGTGCCAGCAGCTTTAAAGGGGGACAAGAGACCCAGTACTTC. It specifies CASSFKGGQETQYF.

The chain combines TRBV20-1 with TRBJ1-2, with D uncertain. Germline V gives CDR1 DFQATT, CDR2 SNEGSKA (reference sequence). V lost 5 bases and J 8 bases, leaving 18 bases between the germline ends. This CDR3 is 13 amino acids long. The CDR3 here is CSALATSDGGYTF. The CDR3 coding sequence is TGCAGTGCTCTAGCTACCTCGGACGGCGGCTACACCTTC.

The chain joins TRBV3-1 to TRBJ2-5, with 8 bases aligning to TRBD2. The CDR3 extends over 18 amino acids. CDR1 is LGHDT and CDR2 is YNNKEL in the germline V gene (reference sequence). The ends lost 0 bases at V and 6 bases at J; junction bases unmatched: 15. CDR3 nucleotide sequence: TGTGCCAGCAGCCAAGAGGTCGCAACTAGCGGTGTCCGGAAGACCCAGTACTTC. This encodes CASSQEVATSGVRKTQYF.